Listed below are T cell receptor beta chains from one sample, sequenced in a study of a mutant IDH1 vaccine in newly diagnosed glioma. The table came from immunoSEQ multiplex PCR; TCRdb's copy has only in-frame clones and leaves some out. The repertoire holds approximately 25,000 clones, with around 79% as singletons. These receptors are not linked to any known antigen. This specimen consisted of PBMCs, obtained from a glioma patient whose treatment included an IDH1 peptide vaccine. These receptors were taken from a man aged 40-49 years with glioma. The CDR3 runs from the conserved cysteine through the conserved F or W. Each record gives: V gene, J gene, D gene, clone size, CDR3 protein, CDR3 DNA. A D gene is named only where the DNA matches it firmly. Not all rows give a size; the values are once, few, many and, for expanded clones, a class.

>TRBV6-5|TRBJ2-6|-|-
CASSYTRISGANVLTF
TGTGCCAGCAGTTACACCCGTATATCTGGGGCCAACGTCCTGACTTTC
>TRBV28|TRBJ2-5|-|-
CASRVGGQETQYF
TGTGCCAGCAGGGTGGGGGGCCAAGAGACCCAGTACTTC
>TRBV18|TRBJ2-1|TRBD1|-
CASSPPTGQGNNEQFF
TGTGCCAGCTCACCACCCACGGGACAGGGAAACAATGAGCAGTTCTTC
>TRBV5-1|TRBJ1-1|TRBD1|few
CASSPDRDTEAFF
TGCGCCAGCAGCCCTGACAGGGACACTGAAGCTTTCTTT
>TRBV6-1|TRBJ1-2|-|once
CASSEAEAGGGYTF
TGTGCCAGCAGTGAAGCGGAGGCTGGTGGCGGCTACACCTTC
>TRBV7-2|TRBJ1-2|TRBD1|-
CASSLAPGQGSGYTF
TGTGCCAGCAGCTTAGCCCCGGGACAGGGGTCTGGCTACACCTTC
>TRBV4-1|TRBJ2-7|TRBD1|-
CASSLDRGFYEQYF
TGCGCCAGCAGCCTGGACAGGGGGTTTTACGAGCAGTACTTC
>TRBV4-3|TRBJ2-4|-|-
CASSQDDGPIGGIQYF
TGCGCCAGCAGCCAAGATGATGGGCCCATCGGGGGCATTCAGTACTTC
>TRBV11-3|TRBJ1-1|TRBD1|few
CASSPGQGATEAFF
TGTGCCAGCAGCCCCGGACAGGGCGCCACTGAAGCTTTCTTT
>TRBV5-1|TRBJ2-5|TRBD1|-
CASSSGQGGETQYF
TGCGCCAGCAGCTCCGGACAGGGCGGGGAGACCCAGTACTTC
>TRBV7-9|TRBJ2-2|TRBD1|few
CASRLERMGQRNTGELFF
TGTGCCAGCAGGCTAGAAAGGATGGGACAGAGAAATACCGGGGAGCTGTTTTTT
>TRBV18|TRBJ1-1|TRBD1|few
CASSPGQMNTEAFF
TGTGCCAGCTCACCGGGACAGATGAACACTGAAGCTTTCTTT
>TRBV5-4|TRBJ2-3|-|-
CASSLVGRGADTQYF
TGTGCCAGCAGCTTGGTTGGGAGGGGGGCAGATACGCAGTATTTT
>TRBV29-1|TRBJ2-5|TRBD2|few
CSVEAASGNQETQYF
TGCAGCGTTGAAGCGGCTAGCGGGAACCAAGAGACCCAGTACTTC
>TRBV13|TRBJ2-7|TRBD1|-
CASSASGQDYDEQYF
TGTGCCAGCAGTGCCTCAGGACAGGATTACGATGAGCAGTACTTC
>TRBV18|TRBJ1-1|-|-
CASSPDLGVNTEAFF
TGTGCCAGCTCACCAGATCTAGGGGTAAACACTGAAGCTTTCTTT
>TRBV6-5|TRBJ2-6|-|few
CASSGGASGANVLTF
TGTGCCAGCAGCGGGGGAGCCAGTGGGGCCAACGTCCTGACTTTC
>TRBV18|TRBJ2-2|-|-
CASSHNNLRDTGELFF
TGTGCCAGCTCACACAACAACCTCAGGGACACCGGGGAGCTGTTTTTT
>TRBV7-7|TRBJ2-2|TRBD2|few
CASSSERGMNTGELFF
TGTGCCAGCAGCTCCGAGCGGGGGATGAACACCGGGGAGCTGTTTTTT
>TRBV5-1|TRBJ1-3|-|once
CASSHSSRGKGTSGNTIYF
TGCGCCAGCAGCCACTCGTCCCGGGGGAAGGGCACCTCTGGAAATACCATATATTTT
>TRBV10-2|TRBJ2-6|-|-
CASRPLDSGANVLTF
TGCGCCAGCAGACCCCTGGACTCTGGGGCCAACGTCCTGACTTTC
>TRBV5-1|TRBJ2-2|-|-
CASSLEGEWNTGELFF
TGCGCCAGCAGCTTGGAGGGGGAGTGGAACACCGGGGAGCTGTTTTTT
>TRBV7-7|TRBJ2-3|TRBD1|-
CASSEGAGSTDTQYF
TGTGCCAGCAGCGAGGGGGCAGGGAGCACAGATACGCAGTATTTT
>TRBV7-9|TRBJ1-1|-|few
CASSRGPEAFF
TGTGCCAGCAGCCGGGGACCTGAAGCTTTCTTT
>TRBV19|TRBJ2-1|TRBD2|-
CASSTQLAGGRNEQFF
TGTGCCAGTAGTACCCAACTAGCGGGAGGGCGTAATGAGCAGTTCTTC
>TRBV9|TRBJ2-1|-|-
CASSVDAGYGEQFF
TGTGCCAGCAGCGTAGATGCAGGGTACGGTGAGCAGTTCTTC
>TRBV27|TRBJ1-4|-|-
CASSQQASREKLFF
TGTGCCAGCAGTCAACAGGCCAGCCGGGAAAAACTGTTTTTT
>TRBV4-3|TRBJ2-2|-|few
CASSQVKQAWDTGELFF
TGCGCCAGCAGCCAAGTTAAGCAAGCGTGGGACACCGGGGAGCTGTTTTTT
>TRBV6-1|TRBJ2-1|-|-
CASSAGTLRDEQFF
TGTGCCAGCAGTGCCGGGACGTTAAGAGATGAGCAGTTCTTC
>TRBV10-2|TRBJ1-2|TRBD1|-
CASSPGTGFGYTF
TGCGCCAGCTCCCCCGGGACAGGGTTCGGCTACACCTTC
>TRBV19|TRBJ2-7|TRBD2|-
CASSAGLAPYEQYF
TGTGCCAGTAGTGCGGGACTAGCGCCTTACGAGCAGTACTTC
>TRBV5-1|TRBJ1-1|-|-
CASSLQGPRDTEAFF
TGCGCCAGCAGCCTACAGGGCCCTAGGGACACTGAAGCTTTCTTT
>TRBV5-5|TRBJ2-5|TRBD2|-
CASNSWTSGAGRVETQYF
TGTGCCAGCAACTCCTGGACTAGCGGGGCGGGTCGAGTAGAGACCCAGTACTTC
>TRBV30|TRBJ1-2|-|-
CAWSGVDYGYTF
TGTGCCTGGAGTGGGGTTGACTATGGCTACACCTTC
>TRBV6-6|TRBJ1-4|TRBD1|-
CASSYSGQRNEKLFF
TGTGCCAGCAGTTACTCGGGACAGAGAAATGAAAAACTGTTTTTT
>TRBV6-1|TRBJ2-5|TRBD2|-
CASRASGRQETQYF
TGTGCCAGCAGGGCTAGCGGGAGGCAAGAGACCCAGTACTTC
>TRBV19|TRBJ2-2|-|-
CASSGRGLAPGELFF
TGTGCCAGTAGTGGAAGGGGTCTAGCGCCCGGGGAGCTGTTTTTT
>TRBV7-8|TRBJ2-1|-|-
CASSYSSYNEQFF
TGTGCCAGCAGTTACAGCTCCTACAATGAGCAGTTCTTC
>TRBV7-2|TRBJ2-1|-|-
CASSSLGDEQFF
TGTGCCAGCAGCTCCTTAGGGGATGAGCAGTTCTTC
>TRBV2|TRBJ2-3|-|-
CASKGGTSTDTQYF
TGTGCCAGCAAGGGCGGGACTAGCACAGATACGCAGTATTTT
>TRBV10-1|TRBJ2-7|-|-
CASSDYRTDHEQYF
TGCGCCAGCAGTGATTATCGGACAGACCACGAGCAGTACTTC
>TRBV5-1|TRBJ2-2|TRBD1|-
CASKGTGSRGELFF
TGCGCCAGCAAAGGGACAGGGAGTCGCGGGGAGCTGTTTTTT
>TRBV23-1|TRBJ2-1|TRBD2|-
CASSQPHGRVWLEQFF
TGCGCCAGCAGTCAACCCCACGGGAGGGTTTGGTTGGAGCAGTTCTTC
>TRBV6-5|TRBJ1-1|TRBD1|-
CASSRGRTEAFF
TGTGCCAGCAGTAGGGGGCGGACTGAAGCTTTCTTT
>TRBV19|TRBJ1-2|TRBD1|-
CASSRGTGGGYTF
TGTGCCAGTAGTAGAGGGACAGGCGGTGGCTACACCTTC
>TRBV7-9|TRBJ1-5|-|-
CASSSSGNNQPQHF
TGTGCCAGCAGCTCCAGCGGGAATAATCAGCCCCAGCATTTT
>TRBV5-1|TRBJ2-2|TRBD2|-
CASRRGAGDETGELFF
TGCGCCAGCAGGCGGGGAGCGGGAGATGAGACCGGGGAGCTGTTTTTT
>TRBV5-1|TRBJ2-1|-|-
CASSLVVGPDEQFF
TGCGCCAGCAGCTTGGTCGTGGGCCCTGATGAGCAGTTCTTC
>TRBV11-2|TRBJ2-1|TRBD2|-
CASSFPGTSGDNEQFF
TGTGCCAGCAGCTTTCCCGGGACTAGCGGTGACAATGAGCAGTTCTTC
>TRBV5-8|TRBJ2-5|TRBD2|-
CASILGLAEGETQYF
TGTGCCAGCATCCTGGGGCTAGCGGAGGGGGAGACCCAGTACTTC
>TRBV4-3|TRBJ2-2|-|-
CASSTEALAHTGELFF
TGCGCCAGCAGCACAGAGGCCCTAGCGCACACCGGGGAGCTGTTTTTT
>TRBV2|TRBJ2-3|-|once
CASSLATDTQYF
TGTGCCAGCAGTCTAGCGACAGATACGCAGTATTTT
>TRBV13|TRBJ1-1|-|-
CASSPTGGVEGTEAFF
TGTGCCAGCAGCCCCACGGGGGGCGTGGAGGGCACTGAAGCTTTCTTT
>TRBV5-1|TRBJ2-3|-|-
CASSLDGGGGSDTQYF
TGCGCCAGCAGCTTGGACGGCGGAGGGGGGTCAGATACGCAGTATTTT
>TRBV11-3|TRBJ1-1|-|few
CASSFPGSRNTEAFF
TGTGCCAGCAGCTTCCCAGGGTCTCGGAACACTGAAGCTTTCTTT
>TRBV18|TRBJ2-3|TRBD1|-
CASSPIRDRGTDTQYF
TGTGCCAGCTCACCAATTCGGGACAGGGGGACAGATACGCAGTATTTT
>TRBV18|TRBJ2-1|TRBD2|-
CASSPMRLADYNEQFF
TGTGCCAGCTCACCAATGCGACTAGCGGACTACAATGAGCAGTTCTTC
>TRBV6-5|TRBJ2-1|-|-
CASSYSAGLSYNEQFF
TGTGCCAGCAGTTACTCAGCGGGCCTCTCCTACAATGAGCAGTTCTTC
>TRBV19|TRBJ2-1|TRBD2|-
CASSTRASGRIGEQFF
TGTGCCAGTAGTACACGCGCCAGCGGGAGGATCGGGGAGCAGTTCTTC